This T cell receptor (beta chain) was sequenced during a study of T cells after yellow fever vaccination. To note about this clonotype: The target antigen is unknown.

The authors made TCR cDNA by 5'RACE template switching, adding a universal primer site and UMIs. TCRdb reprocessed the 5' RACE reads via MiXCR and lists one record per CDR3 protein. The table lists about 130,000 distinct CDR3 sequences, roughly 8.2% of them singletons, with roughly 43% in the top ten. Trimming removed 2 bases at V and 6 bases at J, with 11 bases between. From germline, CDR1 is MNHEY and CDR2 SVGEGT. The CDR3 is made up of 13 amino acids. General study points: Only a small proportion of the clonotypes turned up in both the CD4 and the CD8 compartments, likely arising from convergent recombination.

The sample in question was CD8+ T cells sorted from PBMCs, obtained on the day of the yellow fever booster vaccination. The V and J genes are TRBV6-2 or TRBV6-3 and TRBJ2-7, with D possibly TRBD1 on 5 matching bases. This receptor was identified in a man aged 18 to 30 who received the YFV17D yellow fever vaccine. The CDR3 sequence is CASSYGAMSEQYV. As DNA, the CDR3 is TGTGCCAGCAGTTACGGGGCCATGTCCGAGCAGTACGTC.